One and the same sample provided the 17 T cell receptor beta chains below, sequenced in a study of blood T cell repertoires in COVID-19. Libraries were prepared by immunoSEQ multiplex PCR; TCRdb keeps only in-frame clonotypes and omits some of them. The table has about 120,000 clones, 80% to 85% seen once. The source material was peripheral blood. The source of these receptors is a man aged 65 to 85 with acute or convalescent COVID-19.

V gene TRBV19 combines with J gene TRBJ2-1; D is possibly TRBD1 (6 bases). The CDR3 length is 15 residues. Germline CDR1 reads LNHDA; CDR2 reads SQIVND (reference sequence). Trimming removed 9 bases at V and 0 bases at J, with 15 bases between. The CDR3 loop reads CASRLGGSSYNEQFF. DNA for the CDR3: TGTGCCAGCCGGTTAGGGGGTAGCTCCTACAATGAGCAGTTCTTC. Full variable domain (outside the CDR3, taken from reference TRBV19 and TRBJ2-1): DGGITQSPKYLFRKEGQNVTLSCEQNLNHDAMYWYRQDPGQGLRLIYYSQIVNDFQKGDIAEGYSVSREKKESFPLTVTSAQKNPTAFYLCASRLGGSSYNEQFFGPGTRLTVL.

The genes are TRBV28 and TRBJ1-5; TRBD1 is a possible D gene (6 bases). This CDR3 contains 15 residues. Germline V lookup: CDR1 MDHEN, CDR2 SYDVKM. Trimming took off 6 bases at V and 4 bases at J, with 16 bases between the two ends. CDR3 DNA sequence: TGTGCCAGCAGCTTACAGGGTGGACGTAATCAGCCCCAGCATTTT. Translating it yields CASSLQGGRNQPQHF.

The V call is TRBV5-4, the J call TRBJ1-1; D is undetermined. The V gene lost 3 bases and the J gene lost 7 bases, with 7 bases spanning the gap. Germline V lookup: CDR1 SGHNT, CDR2 YYREEE (reference sequence). The CDR3 totals 11 residues. For the CDR3, the DNA is TGTGCCAGCAGCTGGCAGGATGAAGCTTTCTTT. Translated, it gives CASSWQDEAFF.

This clone occurred a few times. The chain employs TRBV6-5 and TRBJ2-3; D is perhaps TRBD2 (6 bases). The germline V gene encodes CDR1 MNHEY and CDR2 SVGAGI. The CDR3 length is 13 residues. V lost 6 bases and J 5 bases, leaving 12 bases between the germline ends. The CDR3 loop reads CASRGLNVDTQYF. The CDR3 coding sequence is TGTGCCAGCAGGGGACTTAATGTAGATACGCAGTATTTT.

The rearrangement links TRBV5-1 to TRBJ1-4; maybe TRBD1 (6 bases). Germline CDR1 and CDR2: SGHRS and YFSETQ. With 8 bases removed from V and 6 bases from J, the gap between germline ends came to 14 bases. CDR3 length: 13 residues. The CDR3 region is CASAGDVHEKLFF. Written as DNA, the CDR3 is TGCGCCAGTGCAGGGGACGTTCATGAAAAACTGTTTTTT. Together with reference TRBV5-1 and TRBJ1-4, the CDR3 gives the full variable domain: KAGVTQTPRYLIKTRGQQVTLSCSPISGHRSVSWYQQTPGQGLQFLFEYFSETQRNKGNFPGRFSGRQFSNSRSEMNVSTLELGDSALYLCASAGDVHEKLFFGSGTQLSVL.

This chain links TRBV5-1 with TRBJ2-3, with TRBD2 identical over 7 bases. There are 16 residues in the CDR3. CDR1 is SGHRS and CDR2 is YFSETQ in the germline V gene. The V gene end was trimmed by 4 bases and the J gene end by 3 bases; junction bases not matched to a gene: 11. CDR3 residues: CASSPGLVGNTDTQYF. The CDR3 DNA reads TGCGCCAGCAGCCCTGGACTAGTCGGGAATACAGATACGCAGTATTTT.

The chain carries TRBV30 and TRBJ1-1; D is unclear. Germline CDR1 and CDR2: GTSNPN and SVGIG (reference sequence). CDR3 size: 14 residues. Trimming took off 1 base at V and 3 bases at J, with 12 bases between the two ends. The CDR3 DNA reads TGTGCCTGGAGTGGCGGAGGGTCGGACACTGAAGCTTTCTTT. Encoded protein: CAWSGGGSDTEAFF.

The gene calls are TRBV29-1 and TRBJ2-3; D gene ambiguous. Between the trimmed V and J ends, which lost 1 base and 6 bases, there was a span of 8 bases. Looked up from germline, CDR1 is SQVTM and CDR2 is ANQGSEA. CDR3 length: 12 amino acids. The CDR3 region is CSVEGQADTQYF. The CDR3, as DNA: TGCAGCGTTGAAGGGCAAGCGGATACGCAGTATTTT.

The chain couples TRBV24-1 to TRBJ2-3; D possibly corresponds to TRBD1 (6 bases). This CDR3 has 14 amino acids. Trimming stripped 10 bases from V and 1 base from J, with 14 bases between. Germline lookup yields CDR1 KGHDR and CDR2 SFDVKD. CDR3 sequence reads: CATQGRGGTDTQYF. In DNA, the CDR3 is TGTGCCACTCAGGGCAGGGGTGGCACAGATACGCAGTATTTT.

The chain employs TRBV21-1 and TRBJ2-3; the tabulated D call, TRBD2, remains unverified against the DNA. TRBV21-1 is a pseudogene locus. The CDR3 consists of 16 residues. The CDR3 bases are TGTGCCAGCGTTATGTGCCTAGCGGGGCCCACAGATACGCAGTATTTT. As protein: CASVMCLAGPTDTQYF.

The chain uses TRBV30 and TRBJ2-1, with TRBD1 identical over 12 bases. The CDR3 runs to 15 residues. V lost 2 bases, J lost 9 bases, and 8 bases stayed unmatched. Germline values: CDR1 GTSNPN, CDR2 SVGIG (reference sequence). CDR3 DNA sequence: TGTGCCTGGAGTCTCCGGGACAGGGGGCTGGGTGAGCAGTTCTTC. Protein: CAWSLRDRGLGEQFF.

This sequence joins TRBV6-5 and TRBJ1-5; D gene uncertain. This CDR3 has 12 amino acids. Germline-derived CDR1 and CDR2 are MNHEY and SVGAGI. With 4 bases removed from V and 7 bases from J, the gap between germline ends came to 8 bases. In DNA, the CDR3 is TGTGCCAGCAGTTTACACACGCAGCCCCAGCATTTT. This codes for CASSLHTQPQHF.

As for this clone: Distinct nucleotide sequences in the sample also encode this CDR3. V is TRBV5-1 and J is TRBJ2-7, with a tentative D call TRBD2 (5 bases). CDR1 SGHRS and CDR2 YFSETQ come from the germline V gene. The CDR3 is made up of 14 amino acids. The V end lost 0 bases, the J end lost 2 bases, and 9 bases lay between the germline ends. The CDR3 here is CASSLEGAPYEQYF. In DNA, the CDR3 is TGCGCCAGCAGCTTGGAGGGAGCCCCCTACGAGCAGTACTTC.

The chain links TRBV28 to TRBJ1-4; perhaps TRBD1 as D (5 bases). This CDR3 comprises 15 residues. CDR1 and CDR2 (germline): MDHEN, SYDVKM. Trimming stripped 1 base from V and 6 bases from J, with 12 bases between. The CDR3: CASSLLAGTYEKLFF. The CDR3 DNA reads as TGTGCCAGCAGTTTATTGGCGGGGACTTATGAAAAACTGTTTTTT. Together with reference TRBV28 and TRBJ1-4, the CDR3 gives the full variable domain: DVKVTQSSRYLVKRTGEKVFLECVQDMDHENMFWYRQDPGLGLRLIYFSYDVKMKEKGDIPEGYSVSREKKERFSLILESASTNQTSMYLCASSLLAGTYEKLFFGSGTQLSVL.

The chain carries TRBV2 and TRBJ1-6; 8 nucleotides match TRBD1. The CDR3 runs to 13 residues. J was trimmed by 9 bases and V by 7 bases; bases with no gene match: 5. The germline V gene has CDR1 SNHLY and CDR2 FYNNEI. In DNA, the CDR3 is TGTGCCAGCACCCACAGGGGGGGTTCACCCCTCCACTTT. It encodes CASTHRGGSPLHF.

The chain links TRBV5-8 to TRBJ1-4; 7 positions match TRBD1. This CDR3 is built from 14 residues. The ends lost 4 bases at V and 11 bases at J; junction bases unmatched: 11. The V gene's germline CDR1 is SGHTS and CDR2 YDEGEE. In DNA form, the CDR3 reads TGTGCCAGCAGCGTCGGACAGGAAATGAAGAAACTGTTTTTT. It codes for CASSVGQEMKKLFF.

Here the CDR3 DNA reads TGTGCCAGCAGCTTGCCTACAGGGCACACTGAAGCTTTCTTT. It yields the protein CASSLPTGHTEAFF. The chain employs TRBV7-8 and TRBJ1-1; a weak D match, TRBD1 (6 bases). V was shortened by 3 bases and J by 3 bases, with 11 bases between the two germline ends. From germline, CDR1 is SGHVS and CDR2 FQNEAQ. The length of the CDR3 is 14 residues.